The 7 T cell receptor beta chains below were found in one sample sequenced in a study of blood T cell repertoires in COVID-19. Repertoires were generated with immunoSEQ multiplex PCR, while TCRdb's copy carries only in-frame clones and drops some. This sample has 160,000 or so clones; 82% occur once, and the top ten carry more than 7.5%. Source material: peripheral blood. All receptors derive from a woman between 65 and 79 years old with acute or convalescent COVID-19.

V and J are TRBV30 and TRBJ1-3; 12 bases are shared with TRBD1. Trimming at V came to 2 bases and at J to 8 bases, leaving 4 bases not matched to a gene. Looked up from germline, CDR1 is GTSNPN and CDR2 is SVGIG (reference sequence). CDR3 length equals 14 residues. CDR3 DNA sequence: TGTGCCTGGAGTCCGGGACAGGGGGCTGACACCATATATTTT. As protein: CAWSPGQGADTIYF.

The chain recombines TRBV5-4 with TRBJ1-3; a possible D gene is TRBD1 (6 bases). Trimming shortened V by 1 base and J by 0 bases, and 8 bases separated the two germline ends. Germline CDR1 SGHNT, CDR2 YYREEE (reference sequence). This CDR3 has 15 residues. Here the CDR3 reads CASSLTGPSGNTIYF. The CDR3 DNA follows: TGTGCCAGCAGCTTGACAGGGCCCTCTGGAAACACCATATATTTT.

The rearrangement links TRBV7-9 to TRBJ2-2, with 7 bases aligning to TRBD2. CDR1 SEHNR and CDR2 FQNEAQ come from the germline V gene (reference sequence). The ends lost 4 bases at V and 0 bases at J; junction bases unmatched: 8. This CDR3 comprises 17 residues. CDR3 nucleotide sequence: TGTGCCAGCAGCTCCCCCTCCGGGGGGTCGAACACCGGGGAGCTGTTTTTT. Its translation is CASSSPSGGSNTGELFF.

This sequence joins TRBV7-3 and TRBJ2-1; D remains unclear. Per germline, CDR1 SGHTA and CDR2 FQGTGA. The CDR3 is 13 amino acids. The germline V and J ends were trimmed by 2 bases and 6 bases, with 8 bases remaining between them. The DNA of the CDR3 is TGTGCCAGCAGCTTATCGTCTATCAATGAGCAGTTCTTC. Translating gives CASSLSSINEQFF.

The chain couples TRBV4-3 to TRBJ2-7; TRBD1 matches at 8 bases. Germline values: CDR1 LGHNA, CDR2 YSLEER. The CDR3 is 14 residues long. After removal of 4 bases from V and 5 bases from J, the junction contained 7 bases not matched to a gene. CDR3 DNA sequence: TGCGCCAGCAGCCTGGGGCAGGGGGCGAACGAGCAGTACTTC. This sequence encodes CASSLGQGANEQYF.

The CDR3 DNA sequence: TGTGCTAGTGGCCCGAACGACAGGGGAGGCTACACCTTC. This encodes CASGPNDRGGYTF. The rearrangement uses TRBV12-5 and TRBJ1-2; 8 nucleotides match TRBD1. Germline lookup yields CDR1 LGHNT and CDR2 FRNRAP. V was pared by 6 bases and J by 8 bases, with 8 bases of the junction left unmatched. The length of the CDR3 is 13 residues.

The CDR3 loop is CASSFTGGAYGYTF. The CDR3 nucleotides read TGTGCCAGCAGTTTCACAGGGGGCGCCTATGGCTACACCTTC. J is TRBJ1-2 and V is TRBV6-2 or TRBV6-3; 9 bases align to TRBD1. J gave up 4 bases and V 4 bases, and 4 bases lay outside the gene matches. Germline V gene lookup returns CDR1 MNHEY and CDR2 SVGEGT. The CDR3 spans 14 residues.